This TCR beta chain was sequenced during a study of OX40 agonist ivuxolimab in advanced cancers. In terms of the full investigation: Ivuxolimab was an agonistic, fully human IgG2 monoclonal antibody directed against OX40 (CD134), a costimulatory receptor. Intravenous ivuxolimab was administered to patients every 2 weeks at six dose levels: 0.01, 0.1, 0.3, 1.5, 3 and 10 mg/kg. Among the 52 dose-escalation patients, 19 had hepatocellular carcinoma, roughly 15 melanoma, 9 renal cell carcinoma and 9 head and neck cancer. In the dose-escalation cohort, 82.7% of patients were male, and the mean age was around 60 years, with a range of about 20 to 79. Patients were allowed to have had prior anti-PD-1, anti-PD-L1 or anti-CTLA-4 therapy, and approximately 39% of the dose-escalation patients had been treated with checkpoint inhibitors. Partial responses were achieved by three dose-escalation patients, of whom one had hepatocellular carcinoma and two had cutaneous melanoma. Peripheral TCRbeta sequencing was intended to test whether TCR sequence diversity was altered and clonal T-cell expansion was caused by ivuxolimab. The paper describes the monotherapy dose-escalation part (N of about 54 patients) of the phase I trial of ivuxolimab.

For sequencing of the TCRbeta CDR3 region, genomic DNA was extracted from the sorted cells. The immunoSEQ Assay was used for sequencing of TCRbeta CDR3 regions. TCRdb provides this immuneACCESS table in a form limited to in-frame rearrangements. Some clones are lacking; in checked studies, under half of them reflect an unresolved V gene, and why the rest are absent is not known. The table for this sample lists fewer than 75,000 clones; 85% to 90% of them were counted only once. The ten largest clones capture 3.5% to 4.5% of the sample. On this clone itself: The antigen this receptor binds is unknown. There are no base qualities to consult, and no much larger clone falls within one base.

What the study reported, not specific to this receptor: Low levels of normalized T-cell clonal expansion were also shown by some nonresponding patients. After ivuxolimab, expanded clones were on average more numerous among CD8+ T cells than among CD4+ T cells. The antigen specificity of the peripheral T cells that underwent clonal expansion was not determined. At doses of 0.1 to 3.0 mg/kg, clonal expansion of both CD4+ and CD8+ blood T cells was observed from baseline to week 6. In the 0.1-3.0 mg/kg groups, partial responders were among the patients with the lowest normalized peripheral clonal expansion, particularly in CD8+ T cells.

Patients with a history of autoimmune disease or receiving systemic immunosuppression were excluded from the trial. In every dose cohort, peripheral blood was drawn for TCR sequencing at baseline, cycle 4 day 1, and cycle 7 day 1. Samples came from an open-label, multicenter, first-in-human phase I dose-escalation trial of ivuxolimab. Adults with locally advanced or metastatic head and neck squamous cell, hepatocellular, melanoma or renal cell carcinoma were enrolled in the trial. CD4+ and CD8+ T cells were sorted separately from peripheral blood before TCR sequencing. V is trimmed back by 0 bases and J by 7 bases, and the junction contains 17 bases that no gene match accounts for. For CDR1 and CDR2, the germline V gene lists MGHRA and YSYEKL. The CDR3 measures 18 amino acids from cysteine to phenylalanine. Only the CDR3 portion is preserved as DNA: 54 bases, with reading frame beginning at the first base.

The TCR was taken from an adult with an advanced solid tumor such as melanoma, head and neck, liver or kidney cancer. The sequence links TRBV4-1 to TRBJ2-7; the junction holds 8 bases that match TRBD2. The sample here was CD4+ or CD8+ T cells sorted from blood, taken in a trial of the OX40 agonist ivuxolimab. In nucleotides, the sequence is TGCGCCAGCAGCCAAGATTCGCCGCGTAGCGGGAATTCCTTAGAGCAGTACTTC. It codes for CASSQDSPRSGNSLEQYF.